One sample yielded the 25 T cell receptor beta chains listed below, sequenced in a study of blood T cells in healthy people across ages. PCR was performed a second time for 7 to 11 cycles using a sample-barcoded 5' primer and a J-beta primer mix. One entry per CDR3 protein, called by TCRdb with MiXCR from the 5' RACE reads. The table includes 750,000 to 850,000 distinct CDR3 sequences, 25% detected once. A further study also used this sample, focusing on T cells of mothers and their children.

Sequencing was performed on blood. The receptors come from a boy aged 10-17 years in good health.

In its sample, this clonotype was seen a few times. This sequence joins TRBV4-2 and TRBJ2-5, with 11 bases identical to TRBD1. With the DNA end fitting TRBJ2-7 better, the J assignment may be wrong. Germline values: CDR1 LGHNA, CDR2 YNFKEQ. The CDR3 has 15 amino acids. The CDR3 protein is CASSRGQGAYYEQYF. The DNA for the CDR3 is TGTGCCAGCAGCCGAGGACAGGGGGCCTATTACGAGCAGTACTTC.

This rearrangement joins TRBV4-3 to TRBJ1-4; D remains ambiguous. The germline CDR1 and CDR2 sequences are LGHNA and YSLEER. With 1 base removed from V and 4 bases from J, the gap between germline ends came to 13 bases. CDR3 size: 16 residues. The CDR3 DNA reads TGCGCCAGCAGCCAAGTCTGCGGTAACGATAATGAAAAACTGTTTTTT. It encodes CASSQVCGNDNEKLFF.

This clonotype turned up a few times. The V call is TRBV28, the J call TRBJ2-5, with 8 nucleotides matching TRBD1. Germline V gene sequence: CDR1 MDHEN, CDR2 SYDVKM. This CDR3 comprises 15 residues. The V segment lost 5 bases and the J segment 2 bases; nucleotides outside the gene matches: 7. The chain's CDR3 is CASSPDRETQETQYF. In DNA, the CDR3 is TGTGCCAGCAGTCCGGACAGGGAGACACAAGAGACCCAGTACTTC.

In DNA, the CDR3 is TGTGCCAGCAGTTTATTCAGGGCCGGCAATCAGCCCCAGCATTTT. It is translated as CASSLFRAGNQPQHF. V usage is TRBV12-3 or TRBV12-4 and J usage is TRBJ1-5; D is possibly TRBD1 (5 bases). V lost 2 bases, J lost 2 bases, and 10 bases lay in between. CDR3 length: 15 residues.

The chain joins TRBV12-3 or TRBV12-4 to TRBJ2-6; TRBD2 is a possible D gene (7 bases). This CDR3 region has 18 residues. V was shortened by 0 bases and J by 0 bases, with 12 bases between the two germline ends. This CDR3 is CASSLAQGTNSGANVLTF. The DNA for the CDR3 is TGTGCCAGCAGTTTAGCTCAGGGGACTAACTCTGGGGCCAACGTCCTGACTTTC.

The CDR3 sequence: CSVSRVDKNIQYF. The CDR3 region has the DNA TGCAGCGTTTCCAGGGTGGACAAAAACATTCAGTACTTC. The chain uses TRBV29-1 and TRBJ2-4; a weak D match, TRBD1 (5 bases). Trimming shortened V by 5 bases and J by 3 bases, and 11 bases separated the two germline ends. The CDR3 is made up of 13 amino acids. Germline lookup yields CDR1 SQVTM and CDR2 ANQGSEA.

The table lists this clonotype with a few counts. The chain uses TRBV7-9 and TRBJ1-1; D remains unclear. Germline V lookup: CDR1 SEHNR, CDR2 FQNEAQ (reference sequence). Trimming shortened V by 4 bases and J by 1 base, and 16 bases separated the two germline ends. The CDR3 is made up of 16 amino acids. CDR3 nucleotide sequence: TGTGCCAGCAGCTCCATGGTTGCAGCCTCGAACACTGAAGCTTTCTTT. It specifies CASSSMVAASNTEAFF.

V gene TRBV29-1 combines with J gene TRBJ2-1, with 7 nucleotides matching TRBD1. The tail of the sequence fits TRBJ2-7 better, so the J call may be wrong. This CDR3 is built from 12 residues. Germline V gives CDR1 SQVTM, CDR2 ANQGSEA. The DNA for the CDR3 is TGCAGCGTTATAAGACAGGGCTACGAGCAGTACTTC. Its translation: CSVIRQGYEQYF.

This clonotype has just a few counts. V gene TRBV9 combines with J gene TRBJ2-1; 7 nucleotides align to TRBD2. Trimming took 0 bases from V and 4 from J; bases not matched to a gene: 4. This CDR3 has 15 amino acids. The germline CDR1 and CDR2 sequences are SGDLS and YYNGEE. The CDR3, as DNA: TGTGCCAGCAGCGTAGACGGCGGGGGTTACAATGAGCAGTTCTTC. Residues: CASSVDGGGYNEQFF.

This clonotype was seen a few times. V usage is TRBV12-3 or TRBV12-4 and J usage is TRBJ1-3; D gene unclear. Trimming removed 5 bases from V and 9 bases from J, with 17 bases in between. The CDR3 length is 14 residues. The CDR3 bases are TGTGCCAGCAGTCACGGACGTTCACGGGCCACCATATATTTT. Its translation is CASSHGRSRATIYF.

The chain uses TRBV29-1 and TRBJ2-5; possibly TRBD1 for D (6 bases). Trimming pared 7 bases from V and 5 bases from J, leaving 20 bases between. CDR1 and CDR2 (germline): SQVTM, ANQGSEA. CDR3 length: 14 residues. CDR3: CSARGTDGRETQYF. In DNA, the CDR3 is TGCAGCGCGAGGGGGACGGACGGTCGGGAGACCCAGTACTTC.

The chain carries TRBV6-6 and TRBJ2-5; TRBD2 might be the D (6 bases). Germline V gene lookup returns CDR1 MNHNY and CDR2 SVGAGI (reference sequence). The V and J ends lost 2 bases and 0 bases respectively, with 16 bases between them. The length of the CDR3 is 17 residues. The CDR3 reads CASSYEVVAVYQETQYF. In nucleotides, the CDR3 is TGTGCCAGCAGTTACGAGGTCGTAGCGGTATACCAAGAGACCCAGTACTTC.

This clonotype was counted once. The chain carries TRBV12-3 or TRBV12-4 and TRBJ2-1; D is possibly TRBD2 (6 bases). There are 14 residues in the CDR3. V was clipped by 6 bases and J by 6 bases, with 15 bases between them. The CDR3 nucleotides are TGTGCCAGCAGACCGGGAGTGGAGCGCAATGAGCAGTTCTTC. The encoded protein is CASRPGVERNEQFF.

There are a few counts of this clonotype. The chain links TRBV6-5 to TRBJ2-1; D is ambiguous. This CDR3 is built from 11 residues. The germline CDR1 and CDR2 sequences are MNHEY and SVGAGI. Trimming took 7 bases from V and 8 from J, leaving 9 bases between them. The chain's CDR3 is CASTKRDEQFF. The DNA of the CDR3 is TGTGCCAGCACTAAGCGAGATGAGCAGTTCTTC.

This clonotype showed up just a few times. V usage is TRBV2 and J usage is TRBJ2-4; D gene uncertain. This CDR3 is 12 amino acids long. In germline, CDR1 is SNHLY, CDR2 FYNNEI. Deletions cut 6 bases from V and 5 bases from J, with 8 bases between. The CDR3 bases are TGTGCCAGCAGCCGGCAGGAAAACATTCAGTACTTC. It specifies CASSRQENIQYF. Together with reference TRBV2 and TRBJ2-4, the CDR3 gives the full variable domain: EPEVTQTPSHQVTQMGQEVILRCVPISNHLYFYWYRQILGQKVEFLVSFYNNEISEKSEIFDDQFSVERPDGSNFTLKIRSTKLEDSAMYFCASSRQENIQYFGAGTRLSVL.

This clonotype has only a few counts. V and J are TRBV24-1 and TRBJ2-5, with no clear D. There are 16 residues in the CDR3. Germline V gene sequence: CDR1 KGHDR, CDR2 SFDVKD. Trimming took off 3 bases at V and 3 bases at J, with 16 bases between the two ends. DNA of the CDR3: TGTGCCACCAGTGATCGGGCCTCACCTCGGGAAGAGACCCAGTACTTC. Protein: CATSDRASPREETQYF.

The chain recombines TRBV25-1 with TRBJ2-3; D might be TRBD1 (6 bases). Germline CDR1 reads MGHDK; CDR2 reads SYGVNS. Trimming left V 2 bases short and J 0 bases short, with 9 bases between. The CDR3 is 15 residues long. The CDR3 coding sequence is TGTGCCAGCAGTGAACCGGGACAAAGCACAGATACGCAGTATTTT. It specifies CASSEPGQSTDTQYF.

In its sample, this clonotype was seen a few times. The gene calls are TRBV5-6 and TRBJ2-5; 8 bases fit TRBD2. Per the germline V gene, CDR1 is SGHDT and CDR2 is YYEEEE. This CDR3 has 17 amino acids. Germline trimming cut 0 bases from V and 2 bases from J; bases unmatched to any gene: 9. As DNA, the CDR3 is TGTGCCAGCAGCTTGGGAGCTCGGGGGGGGATTCAAGAGACCCAGTACTTC. This encodes CASSLGARGGIQETQYF.

This clonotype was counted between two and nine times. Written as DNA, the CDR3 is TGTGCCAGCAGCTTAGAAAGCTCTGGGGGCTACACCTTC. Its protein is CASSLESSGGYTF. The chain couples TRBV7-9 to TRBJ1-2, with unresolved D. The V and J ends lost 1 base and 8 bases respectively, with 11 bases between them. The CDR3 has 13 amino acids. Germline V gives CDR1 SEHNR, CDR2 FQNEAQ (reference sequence).

The CDR3 DNA reads as TGCGCCAGCAGCTGGAGGGGGGGGGCCTACAATGAGCAGTTCTTC. It yields the protein CASSWRGGAYNEQFF. The rearrangement links TRBV5-1 to TRBJ2-1; tentative D call: TRBD2 (7 bases). The V end lost 3 bases, the J end lost 2 bases, and 12 bases lay between the germline ends. Germline CDR1 is SGHRS and CDR2 is YFSETQ. CDR3 length: 15 amino acids.

This clonotype was seen repeatedly, ten times or more. The chain employs TRBV29-1 and TRBJ2-4; D gene uncertain. The ends were cut back, 6 bases at V and 1 base at J, with 10 bases in the middle. CDR1 is SQVTM and CDR2 is ANQGSEA in the germline V gene. The CDR3 runs 13 residues. The CDR3 region is CSVVTWAKNIQYF. CDR3 coding DNA: TGCAGCGTGGTGACCTGGGCCAAAAACATTCAGTACTTC.

This clonotype was detected a few times. The chain recombines TRBV6-2 or TRBV6-3 with TRBJ2-7; 7 bases agree with TRBD1. The CDR3 consists of 13 residues. V lost 5 bases to trimming and J lost 2 bases; unmatched junction nucleotides: 3. Germline values: CDR1 MNHEY, CDR2 SVGEGT. The CDR3 spells CASSTGTAYEQYF. CDR3 bases: TGTGCCAGCAGTACAGGGACAGCCTACGAGCAGTACTTC.

This clonotype showed up many times. The chain links TRBV18 to TRBJ2-5; 11 positions agree with TRBD2. The DNA end is more similar to TRBJ2-1, so the J call may be wrong. The CDR3 extends over 15 amino acids. In germline, CDR1 is KGHSH, CDR2 LQKENI. This CDR3 reads CASSLLAGGDNEQFF. As DNA, the CDR3 is TGTGCCAGCTCACTCCTAGCGGGAGGAGACAATGAGCAGTTCTTC.

This clonotype has only a few counts. V gene TRBV11-2 combines with J gene TRBJ2-1, with D perhaps assigned TRBD1 or TRBD2 (6 bases each). The CDR3 covers 16 residues. The germline V gene encodes CDR1 SGHAT and CDR2 FQNNGV. Trimming left V 7 bases short and J 0 bases short, with 16 bases between. In nucleotides, the CDR3 is TGTGCCAGCACCCATTTAAGGGGGGACTCCTACAATGAGCAGTTCTTC. Protein product: CASTHLRGDSYNEQFF.

There are a few counts of this clonotype. The CDR3 DNA reads TGCAGTGCGCTCGTGACTCCTCGATCTTGCAATGAGCAGTTCTTC. Amino acid sequence: CSALVTPRSCNEQFF. V is TRBV20-1 and J is TRBJ2-1; D unclear. CDR3 length: 15 residues. With 6 bases removed from V and 6 bases from J, the gap between germline ends came to 21 bases. Germline-derived CDR1 and CDR2 are DFQATT and SNEGSKA (reference sequence).